The sequence of this TCR beta chain was determined in a study of T-cell memory formation after mild COVID-19. Constant-segment primers were used for 5'RACE, and the resulting TCR alpha and TCR beta cDNA libraries carried sample barcodes and UMIs. TCRdb fed the 5' RACE reads into MiXCR, producing one record per CDR3 protein. The sample shows 40,000 to 55,000 distinct CDR3 sequences, about 7.1% of them seen only once. The receptor was derived from a man younger than 30 who had mild COVID-19 (a few samples of this study predate the infection). Cell type and time point are not known. The sequenced material came from PBMCs or a T cell subset sorted from them (not recorded which).

CDR3 nucleotide sequence: TGTGCCAGCACCGACAGAGCTAGCACAGATACGCAGTATTTT. Translation: CASTDRASTDTQYF. The chain uses TRBV3-1 and TRBJ2-3; tentatively, D is TRBD1 (5 bases). The germline V gene encodes CDR1 LGHDT and CDR2 YNNKEL (reference sequence). There are 14 residues in the CDR3. V lost 7 bases and J lost 0, with 11 bases in between.